This T cell receptor (beta chain) was captured by sequencing in a study of blood T cell repertoires in COVID-19. Looking at the study overall: Italy, Spain and the United States were the sources of the convalescent and acute COVID-19 samples. The cDNA or gDNA used as material had been derived from T cells, B-cell-depleted T cells, or PBMCs.

The CDR3 runs to 16 residues. V lost 5 bases and J lost 5, with 19 bases in between. Germline loops: CDR1 MNHEY, CDR2 SMNVEV (reference sequence). Authors' methods: Researchers report that nucleated cell counts were estimated from reference gene primer amplification. Only in-frame clones appear in the TCRdb table, and some are missing; sequencing was by immunoSEQ multiplex PCR. That table gives V, J and clone size, and the DNA gave D and trimming. The sample holds approximately 230,000 clones, around 80% seen once. This clone was seen a handful of times. This clonotype was sampled from a middle-aged woman with active or convalescent COVID-19. The chain is built from TRBV27 and TRBJ1-5; unclear D gene. The sequenced sample consisted of peripheral blood. The DNA for the CDR3 is TGTGCCAGCAGTCCCTCTTTGAAGGGCGGGTATCAGCCCCAGCATTTT. It translates to CASSPSLKGGYQPQHF.